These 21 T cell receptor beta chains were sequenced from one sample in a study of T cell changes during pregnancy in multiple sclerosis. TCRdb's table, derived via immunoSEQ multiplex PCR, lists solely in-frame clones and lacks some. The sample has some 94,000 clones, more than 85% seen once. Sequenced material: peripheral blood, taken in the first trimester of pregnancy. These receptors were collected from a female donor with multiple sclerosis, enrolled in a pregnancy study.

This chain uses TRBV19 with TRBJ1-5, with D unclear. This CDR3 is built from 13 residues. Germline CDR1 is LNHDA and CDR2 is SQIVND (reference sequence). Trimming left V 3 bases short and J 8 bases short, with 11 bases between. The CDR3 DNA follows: TGTGCCAGTAGTATTATCCCGGTTGAGCCCCAGCATTTT. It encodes CASSIIPVEPQHF.

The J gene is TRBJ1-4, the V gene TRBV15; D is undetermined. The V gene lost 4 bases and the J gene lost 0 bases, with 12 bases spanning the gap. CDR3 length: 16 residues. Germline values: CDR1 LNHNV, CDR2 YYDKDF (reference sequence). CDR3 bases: TGTGCCACCAGCAAGATATATGGAGCAACTAATGAAAAACTGTTTTTT. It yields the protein CATSKIYGATNEKLFF. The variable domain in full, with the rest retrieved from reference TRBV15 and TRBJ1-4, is DAMVIQNPRYQVTQFGKPVTLSCSQTLNHNVMYWYQQKSSQAPKLLFHYYDKDFNNEADTPDNFQSRRPNTSFCFLDIRSPGLGDTAMYLCATSKIYGATNEKLFFGSGTQLSVL.

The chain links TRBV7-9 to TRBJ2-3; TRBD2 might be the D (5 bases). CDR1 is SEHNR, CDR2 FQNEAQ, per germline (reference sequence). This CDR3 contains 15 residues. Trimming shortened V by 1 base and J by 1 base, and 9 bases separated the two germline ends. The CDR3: CASSLGNSGTDTQYF. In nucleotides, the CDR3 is TGTGCCAGCAGCTTAGGGAATAGCGGCACAGATACGCAGTATTTT.

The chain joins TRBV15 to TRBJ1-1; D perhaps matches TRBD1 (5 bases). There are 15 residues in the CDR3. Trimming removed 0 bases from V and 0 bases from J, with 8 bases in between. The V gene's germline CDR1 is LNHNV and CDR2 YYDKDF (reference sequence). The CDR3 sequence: CATSRDTGMNTEAFF. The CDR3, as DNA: TGTGCCACCAGCAGAGATACAGGAATGAACACTGAAGCTTTCTTT.

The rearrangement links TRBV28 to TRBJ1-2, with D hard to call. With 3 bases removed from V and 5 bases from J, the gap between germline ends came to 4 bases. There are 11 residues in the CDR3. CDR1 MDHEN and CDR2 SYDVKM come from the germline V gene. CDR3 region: CASSFEYGYTF. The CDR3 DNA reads TGTGCCAGCAGTTTCGAGTATGGCTACACCTTC.

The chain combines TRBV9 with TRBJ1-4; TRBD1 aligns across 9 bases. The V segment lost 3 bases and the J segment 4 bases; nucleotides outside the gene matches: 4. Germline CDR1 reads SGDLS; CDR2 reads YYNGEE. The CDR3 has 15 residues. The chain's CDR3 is CASSGTGVVNEKLFF. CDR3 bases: TGTGCCAGCAGCGGGACAGGGGTGGTTAATGAAAAACTGTTTTTT.

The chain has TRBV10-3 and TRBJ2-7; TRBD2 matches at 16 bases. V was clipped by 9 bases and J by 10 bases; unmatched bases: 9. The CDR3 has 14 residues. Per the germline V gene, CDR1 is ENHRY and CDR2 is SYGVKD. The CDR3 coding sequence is TGTGCCATAGGCTCCGGGACTAGCGGGAGGGCTCAGTACTTC. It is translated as CAIGSGTSGRAQYF.

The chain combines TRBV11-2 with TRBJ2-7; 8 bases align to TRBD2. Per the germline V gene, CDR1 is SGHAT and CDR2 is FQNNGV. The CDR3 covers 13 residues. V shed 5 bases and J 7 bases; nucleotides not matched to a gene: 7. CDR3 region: CASSAGGGREQYF. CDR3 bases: TGTGCCAGCAGCGCGGGGGGAGGGAGGGAGCAGTACTTC.

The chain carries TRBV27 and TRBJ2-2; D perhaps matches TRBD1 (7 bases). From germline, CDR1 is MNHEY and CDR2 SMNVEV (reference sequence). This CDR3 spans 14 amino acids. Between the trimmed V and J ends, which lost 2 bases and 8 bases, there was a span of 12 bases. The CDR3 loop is CASSLQGGRGELFF. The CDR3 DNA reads TGTGCCAGCAGTTTACAGGGGGGAAGAGGGGAGCTGTTTTTT.

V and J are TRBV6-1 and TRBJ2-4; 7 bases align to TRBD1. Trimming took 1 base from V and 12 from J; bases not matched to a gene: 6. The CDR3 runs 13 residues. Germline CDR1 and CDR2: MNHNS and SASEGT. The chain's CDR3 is CASSEGRGTAQYF. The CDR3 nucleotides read TGTGCCAGCAGTGAAGGGCGAGGGACAGCTCAGTACTTC.

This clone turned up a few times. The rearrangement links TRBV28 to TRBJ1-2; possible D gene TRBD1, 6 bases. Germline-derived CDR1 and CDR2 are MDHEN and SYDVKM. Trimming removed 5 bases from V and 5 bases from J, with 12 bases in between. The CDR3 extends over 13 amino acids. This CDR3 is CASSQQGLYGYTF. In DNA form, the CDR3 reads TGTGCCAGCAGTCAGCAGGGGTTGTATGGCTACACCTTC.

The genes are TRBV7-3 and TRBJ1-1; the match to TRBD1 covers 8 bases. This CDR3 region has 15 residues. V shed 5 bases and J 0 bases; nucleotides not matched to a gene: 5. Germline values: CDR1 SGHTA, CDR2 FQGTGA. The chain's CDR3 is CASSPTGGMNTEAFF. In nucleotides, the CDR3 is TGTGCCAGCAGCCCCACAGGGGGAATGAACACTGAAGCTTTCTTT.

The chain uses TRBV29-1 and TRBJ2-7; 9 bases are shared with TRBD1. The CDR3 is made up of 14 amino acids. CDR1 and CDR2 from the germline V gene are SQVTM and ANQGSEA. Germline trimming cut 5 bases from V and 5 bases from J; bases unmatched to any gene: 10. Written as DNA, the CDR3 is TGCAGCGTTCCGGGACAGGGCCGGGCAGACGAGCAGTACTTC. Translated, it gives CSVPGQGRADEQYF.

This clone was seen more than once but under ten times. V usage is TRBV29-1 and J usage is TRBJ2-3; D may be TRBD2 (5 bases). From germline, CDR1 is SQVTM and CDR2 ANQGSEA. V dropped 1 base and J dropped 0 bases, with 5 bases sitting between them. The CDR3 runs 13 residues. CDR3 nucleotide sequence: TGCAGCGTTGAAGGCGGGAGCACAGATACGCAGTATTTT. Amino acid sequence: CSVEGGSTDTQYF.

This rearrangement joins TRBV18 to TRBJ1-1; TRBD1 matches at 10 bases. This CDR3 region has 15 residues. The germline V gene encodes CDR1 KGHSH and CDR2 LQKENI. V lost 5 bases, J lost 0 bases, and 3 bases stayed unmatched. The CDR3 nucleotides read TGTGCCAGCTCAGCGGGACAGGGGTTGAACACTGAAGCTTTCTTT. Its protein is CASSAGQGLNTEAFF.

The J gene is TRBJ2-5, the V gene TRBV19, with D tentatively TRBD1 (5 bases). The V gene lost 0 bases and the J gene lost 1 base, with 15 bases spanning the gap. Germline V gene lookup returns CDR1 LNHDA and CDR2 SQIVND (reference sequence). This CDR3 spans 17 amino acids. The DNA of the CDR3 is TGTGCCAGTAGTATAGAATATGGCAGGGTGGGCCAAGAGACCCAGTACTTC. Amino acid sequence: CASSIEYGRVGQETQYF. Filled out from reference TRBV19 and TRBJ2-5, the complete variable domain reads DGGITQSPKYLFRKEGQNVTLSCEQNLNHDAMYWYRQDPGQGLRLIYYSQIVNDFQKGDIAEGYSVSREKKESFPLTVTSAQKNPTAFYLCASSIEYGRVGQETQYFGPGTRLLVL.

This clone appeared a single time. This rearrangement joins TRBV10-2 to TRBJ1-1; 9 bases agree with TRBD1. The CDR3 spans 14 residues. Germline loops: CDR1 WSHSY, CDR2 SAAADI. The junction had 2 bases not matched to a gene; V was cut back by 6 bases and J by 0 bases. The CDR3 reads CASRTGGLNTEAFF. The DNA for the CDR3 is TGCGCCAGCAGAACAGGGGGCCTGAACACTGAAGCTTTCTTT.

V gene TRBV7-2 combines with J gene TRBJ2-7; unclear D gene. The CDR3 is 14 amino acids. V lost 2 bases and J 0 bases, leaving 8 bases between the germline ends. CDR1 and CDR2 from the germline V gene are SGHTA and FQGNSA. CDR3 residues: CASSLTTLSYEQYF. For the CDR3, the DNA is TGTGCCAGCAGCTTAACTACTCTCTCCTACGAGCAGTACTTC.

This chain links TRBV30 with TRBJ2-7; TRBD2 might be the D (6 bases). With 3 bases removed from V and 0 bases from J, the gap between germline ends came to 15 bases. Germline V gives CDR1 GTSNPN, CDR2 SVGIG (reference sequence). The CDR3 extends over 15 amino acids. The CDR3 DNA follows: TGTGCCTGGAGCTTGGGGGGTAAGAACTCCTACGAGCAGTACTTC. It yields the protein CAWSLGGKNSYEQYF.

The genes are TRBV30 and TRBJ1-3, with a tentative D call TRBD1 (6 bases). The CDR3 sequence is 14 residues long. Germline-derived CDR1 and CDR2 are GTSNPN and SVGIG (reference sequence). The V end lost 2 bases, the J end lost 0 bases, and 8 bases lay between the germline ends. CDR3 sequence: CAWSSGDSGNTIYF. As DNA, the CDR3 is TGTGCCTGGAGTTCAGGGGACTCTGGAAACACCATATATTTT.

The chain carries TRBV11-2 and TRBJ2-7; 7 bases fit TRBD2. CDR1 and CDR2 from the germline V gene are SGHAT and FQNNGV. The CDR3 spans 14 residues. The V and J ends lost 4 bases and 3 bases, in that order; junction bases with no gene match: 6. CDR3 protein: CASSSAGRGYEQYF. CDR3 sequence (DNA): TGTGCCAGCAGCTCAGCGGGACGGGGCTACGAGCAGTACTTC. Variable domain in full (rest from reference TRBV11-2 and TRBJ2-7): EAGVAQSPRYKIIEKRQSVAFWCNPISGHATLYWYQQILGQGPKLLIQFQNNGVVDDSQLPKDRFSAERLKGVDSTLKIQPAKLEDSAVYLCASSSAGRGYEQYFGPGTRLTVT.